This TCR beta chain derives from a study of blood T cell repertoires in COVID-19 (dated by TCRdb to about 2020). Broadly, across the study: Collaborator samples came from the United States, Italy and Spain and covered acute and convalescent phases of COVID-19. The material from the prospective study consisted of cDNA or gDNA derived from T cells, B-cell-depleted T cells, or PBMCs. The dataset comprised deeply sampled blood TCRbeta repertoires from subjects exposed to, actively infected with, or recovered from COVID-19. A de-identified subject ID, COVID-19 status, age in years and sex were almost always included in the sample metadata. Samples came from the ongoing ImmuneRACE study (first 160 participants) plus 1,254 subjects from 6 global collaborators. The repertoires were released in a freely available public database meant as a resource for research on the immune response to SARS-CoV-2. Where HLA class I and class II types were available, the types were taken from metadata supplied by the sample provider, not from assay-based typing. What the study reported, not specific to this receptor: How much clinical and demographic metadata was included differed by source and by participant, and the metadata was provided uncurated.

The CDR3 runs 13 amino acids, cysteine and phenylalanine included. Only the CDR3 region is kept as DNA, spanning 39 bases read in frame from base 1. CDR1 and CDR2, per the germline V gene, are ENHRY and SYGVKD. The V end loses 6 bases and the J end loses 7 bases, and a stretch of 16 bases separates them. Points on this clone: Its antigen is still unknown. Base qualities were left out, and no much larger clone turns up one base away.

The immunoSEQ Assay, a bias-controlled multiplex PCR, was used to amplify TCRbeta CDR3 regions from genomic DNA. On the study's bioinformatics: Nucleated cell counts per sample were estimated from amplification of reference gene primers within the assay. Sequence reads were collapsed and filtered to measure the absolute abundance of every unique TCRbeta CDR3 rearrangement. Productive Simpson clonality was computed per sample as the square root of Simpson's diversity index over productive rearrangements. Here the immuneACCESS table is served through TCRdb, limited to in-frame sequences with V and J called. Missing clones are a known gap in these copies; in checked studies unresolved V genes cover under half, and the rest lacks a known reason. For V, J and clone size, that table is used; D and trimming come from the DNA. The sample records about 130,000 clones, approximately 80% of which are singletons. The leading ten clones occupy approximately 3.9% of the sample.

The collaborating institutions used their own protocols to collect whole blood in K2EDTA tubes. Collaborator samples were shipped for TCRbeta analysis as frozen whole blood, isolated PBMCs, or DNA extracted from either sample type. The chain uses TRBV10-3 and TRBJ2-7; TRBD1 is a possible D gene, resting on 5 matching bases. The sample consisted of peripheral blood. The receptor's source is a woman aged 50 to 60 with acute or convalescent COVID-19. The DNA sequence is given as TGTGCCATCAGACAGACAGAGATGTGGGAGCAGTACTTC. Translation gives CAIRQTEMWEQYF.